This section outlines one T cell receptor beta chain sequence together with its context. There are a few counts of this clonotype. The antigen it recognizes is unknown. Base-call qualities are not available, and no considerably larger clone is one nucleotide away. The data originate from a study of blood T cells in healthy people across ages (dated by TCRdb to the mid-2010s). As for the study more broadly: Template switching captured roughly one uniquely barcoded TCR beta cDNA molecule per two T cells in model experiments. Donors were grouped into four age groups: young (average 16 years), middle-aged (under 40), aged (over 55) and long-lived (just over 80). Using the same blood draw, the study looked at two additional independent replicas of 1 million unique cDNA reads for two donors, one aged 18 to 30 and the other aged 80 or older. To track age-related changes in TCR beta repertoire diversity, the study relied on deep sequencing normalized with unique cDNA molecular identifiers. To avoid experimental bias, donors of different ages were spread randomly across the sequencing lanes.

The donors were around 39 Caucasian individuals from Russia, aged about 6 to 95 years, who were systemically healthy. Each donor gave ten milliliters of peripheral blood, drawn into EDTA-treated Vacutainer tubes. Ficoll-Paque density-gradient centrifugation was used to isolate PBMCs, with at least 7 million per sample. Total RNA was extracted from PBMCs with Trizol reagent, with at least 5.5 micrograms obtained per sample. Naive CD45RAhigh/CD27high T cell percentages were measured by flow cytometry on a PBMC aliquot from every donor. Points the paper makes about the study in general: Bulk unsorted PBMC profiling prevented conclusive comparison of naive and antigen-experienced compartments. Total diversity estimates from one million sequenced T cells were considered lower bounds and underestimates. As age increased, observed TCR beta diversity per million T cells dropped in a roughly linear way, and a significant reduction was already evident by age 40. Compared with the aged group, the long-lived group had more naive CD4+ T cells, fewer expanded clones and increased TCR diversity, a pattern suggesting age selection. The percentage of naive T cells measured by flow cytometry correlated strongly with observed TCR beta diversity. Because the CMV infection status of the donors was unknown, age-related changes in expanded clonotypes may potentially have been confounded.

The library relied on 5' RACE. Instrument used: Illumina HiSeq 2500. A second roughly 6 to 12 cycle PCR used a sample-barcoded 5' primer and a J-beta primer mix. A template-switch 5' adaptor carrying 12 random nucleotides introduced a unique molecular identifier onto each TCR beta cDNA molecule. At least 2.5 million CDR3-containing paired-end reads were obtained from each sample. All of the RNA was converted into first-strand cDNA using the Mint cDNA synthesis kit, with a TRBC-specific oligonucleotide serving as the primer. Following uracil-DNA glycosylase treatment, a first 18-cycle PCR with universal primers M1SS and BC2_uni_R was performed on all cDNA. For the original study's pipeline: For normalization, 1 million high-quality reads, each with a distinct molecular identifier, were randomly selected from each sample. Instead of being binned into consensus sequences, reads with shared molecular identifiers were discarded. MiTCR, with a Q25 quality threshold and the strictest error-elimination algorithm, was used for CDR3 identification, clonotype clustering and error correction. A nonparametric unseen species model with Euler transformation was used to estimate a lower bound on total TCR beta diversity. The raw public data were reprocessed by TCRdb itself: fastp quality trimming at Q25, MiXCR clonotype calling, in-frame beta chains only. CDR3 protein duplicates are merged, each entry listing the most common genes and DNA. For this entry, the V and J calls and clone size follow TCRdb and not the study's own pipeline. The sample table holds about 1 million distinct CDR3 sequences, of which over 35% were seen once. The ten most abundant clones make up approximately 20% of the sample.

This receptor was identified in a woman aged 55 to 70 in good health. The sample comprised blood.

The CDR3 sequence is CASRGRPPGANVLTF. At the DNA level, the sequence is TGTGCCAGCAGAGGCAGGCCCCCTGGGGCCAACGTCCTGACTTTC. Rearrangement joined TRBV27 to TRBJ2-6; the D gene assignment is ambiguous. Reading the germline V gene (reference sequence) gives CDR1 MNHEY and CDR2 SMNVEV. V drops 6 bases and J drops 2 bases, leaving 11 bases in between. Including the terminal cysteine and phenylalanine, the CDR3 comprises 15 residues. The CDR3 DNA has 45 bases and is translated from base 1.